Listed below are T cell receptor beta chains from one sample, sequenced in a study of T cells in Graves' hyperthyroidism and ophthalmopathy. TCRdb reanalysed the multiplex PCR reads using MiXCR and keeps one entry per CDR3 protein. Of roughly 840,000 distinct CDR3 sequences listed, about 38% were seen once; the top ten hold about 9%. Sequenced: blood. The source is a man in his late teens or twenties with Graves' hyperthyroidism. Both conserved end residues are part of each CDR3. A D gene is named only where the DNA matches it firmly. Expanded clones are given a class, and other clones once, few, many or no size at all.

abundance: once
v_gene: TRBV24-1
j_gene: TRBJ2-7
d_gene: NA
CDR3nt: TGTGCCACCAGTGATACCGGGACCTCCTACGAGCAGTACTTC
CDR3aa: CATSDTGTSYEQYF

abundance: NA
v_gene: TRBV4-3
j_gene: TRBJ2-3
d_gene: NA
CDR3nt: TGCGCCAGCAGCCAAGATGCAAGCACAGATACGCAGTATTTT
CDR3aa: CASSQDASTDTQYF

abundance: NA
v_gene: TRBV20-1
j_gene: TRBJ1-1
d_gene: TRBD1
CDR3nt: TGCAGTGCTAGAGGTTACAGGGGGCGCGATGAAGCTTTCTTT
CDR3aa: CSARGYRGRDEAFF

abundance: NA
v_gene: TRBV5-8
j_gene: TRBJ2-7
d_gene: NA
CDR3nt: TGTGCCAGCACCCTGGTCGGGGTTAACTACGAGCAGTACTTC
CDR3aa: CASTLVGVNYEQYF

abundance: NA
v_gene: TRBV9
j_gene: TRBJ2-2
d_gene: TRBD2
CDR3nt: TGTGCCAGCAGCCCTGCTAGCGGGGGGCTCACCGGGGAGCTGTTTTTT
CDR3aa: CASSPASGGLTGELFF

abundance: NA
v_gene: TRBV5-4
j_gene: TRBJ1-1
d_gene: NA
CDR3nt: TGTGCCAGCAGCTTGGACAACCTCGGGGACACTGAAGCTTTCTTT
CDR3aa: CASSLDNLGDTEAFF

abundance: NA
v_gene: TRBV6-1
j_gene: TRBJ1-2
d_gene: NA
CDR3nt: TGTGCCAGCAGCGCCTGGGAGGGTGGCTACACCTTC
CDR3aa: CASSAWEGGYTF

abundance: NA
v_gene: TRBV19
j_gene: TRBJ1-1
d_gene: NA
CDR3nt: TGTGCCTCCCGACCGTGGACAGACCAGAACACTGAAGCTTTCTTT
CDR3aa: CASRPWTDQNTEAFF

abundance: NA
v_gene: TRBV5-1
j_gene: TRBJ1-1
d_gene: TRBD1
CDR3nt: TGCGCCAGCAGCACCGGGACAGTCGTTGAAGCTTTCTTT
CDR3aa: CASSTGTVVEAFF

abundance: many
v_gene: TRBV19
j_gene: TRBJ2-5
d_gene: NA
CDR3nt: TGTGCCAGTACCCCCCCCTTTGGGGAGACCCAGTACTTC
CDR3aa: CASTPPFGETQYF

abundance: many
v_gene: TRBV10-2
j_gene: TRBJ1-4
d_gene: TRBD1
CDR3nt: TGCGCCAGCAGATCGACCGGGACAGGTGAAAAACTGTTTTTT
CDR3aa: CASRSTGTGEKLFF

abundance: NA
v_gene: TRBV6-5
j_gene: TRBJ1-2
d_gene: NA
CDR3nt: TGTGCCAGCAGTTCGAACGGGGGTTATGGCTACACCTTC
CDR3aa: CASSSNGGYGYTF

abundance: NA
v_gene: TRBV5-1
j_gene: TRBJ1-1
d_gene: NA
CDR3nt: TGTGCCAGCAGCTTGGGAAGGGGAGGTATGAACACTGAAGCTTTCTTT
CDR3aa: CASSLGRGGMNTEAFF

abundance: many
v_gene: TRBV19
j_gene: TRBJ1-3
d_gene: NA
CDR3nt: TGTGCCAGTAGTCGACAAAGCTCTGGAAACACCATATATTTT
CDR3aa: CASSRQSSGNTIYF

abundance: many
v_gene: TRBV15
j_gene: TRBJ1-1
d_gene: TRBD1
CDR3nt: TGTGCCACCACTAATATCCAGGGGGGGGAAGCTTTCTTT
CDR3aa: CATTNIQGGEAFF

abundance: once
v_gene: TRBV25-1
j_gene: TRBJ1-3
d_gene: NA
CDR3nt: TGTGCCAGCAGTTTTCGCCAGGTAGAAAGCTCTGGAAACACCATATATTTT
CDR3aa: CASSFRQVESSGNTIYF

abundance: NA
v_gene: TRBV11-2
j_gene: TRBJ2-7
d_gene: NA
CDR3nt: TGTGCCAGCAGCCCACCCACAGGGTGGAACGAGCAGTACTTC
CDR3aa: CASSPPTGWNEQYF

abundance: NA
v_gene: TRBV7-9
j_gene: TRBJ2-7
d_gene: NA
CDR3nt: TGTGCCAGCAGCCAGCGGGACATTCCCTACGAGCAGTACTTC
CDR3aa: CASSQRDIPYEQYF

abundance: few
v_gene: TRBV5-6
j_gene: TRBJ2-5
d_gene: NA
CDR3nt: TGTGCCAGCAGCTTGGTGGGAGAGACCAATATCTTCCAAGAGACCCAGTACTTC
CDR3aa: CASSLVGETNIFQETQYF

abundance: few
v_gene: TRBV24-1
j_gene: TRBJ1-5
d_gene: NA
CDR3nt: TGTGCCACCAGTGATTTTCGCCTTAGCAATCAGCCCCAGCATTTT
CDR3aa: CATSDFRLSNQPQHF

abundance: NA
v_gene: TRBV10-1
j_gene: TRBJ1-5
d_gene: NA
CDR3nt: TGCGCCAGCGGGGGACTTTATAGCAATCAGCCCCAGCATTTT
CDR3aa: CASGGLYSNQPQHF

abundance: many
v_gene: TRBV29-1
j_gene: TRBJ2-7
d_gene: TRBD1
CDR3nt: TGCAGCGTAGGGGACAGGTCTCCGGACGAGCAGTACTTC
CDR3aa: CSVGDRSPDEQYF

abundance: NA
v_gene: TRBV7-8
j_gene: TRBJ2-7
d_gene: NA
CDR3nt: TGCGCCAGCAGCCCAGTGGGGGGGCTTGGGGTGGGAGAGGCGTACGAGCAGTACTTC
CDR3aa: CASSPVGGLGVGEAYEQYF

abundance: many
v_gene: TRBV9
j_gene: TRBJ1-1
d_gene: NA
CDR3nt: TGTGCCAGCAGCGTACATGAGGCTTTCTTT
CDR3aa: CASSVHEAFF

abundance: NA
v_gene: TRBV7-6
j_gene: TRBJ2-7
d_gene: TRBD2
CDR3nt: TGTGCCAGCAGCTCCCTGGGACTAGGGACTGGCGAGCAGTACTTC
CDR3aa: CASSSLGLGTGEQYF

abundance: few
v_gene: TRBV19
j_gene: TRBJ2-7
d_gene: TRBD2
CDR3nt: TGTGCCAGGTCCTCTAGCGGGAACGAGCAGTACTTC
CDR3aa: CARSSSGNEQYF

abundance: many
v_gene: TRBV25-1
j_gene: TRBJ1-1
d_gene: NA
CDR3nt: TGTGCCAGCAGTGAATATGGGGCAGGGGACGCTGAAGCTTTCTTT
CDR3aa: CASSEYGAGDAEAFF

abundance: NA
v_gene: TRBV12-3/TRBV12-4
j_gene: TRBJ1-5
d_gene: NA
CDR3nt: TGTGCTAGTGGTCTGCTAGGCCTTCAGCCCCAGCATTTT
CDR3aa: CASGLLGLQPQHF

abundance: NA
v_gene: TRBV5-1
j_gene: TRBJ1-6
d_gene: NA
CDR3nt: TGTGCCAGCAGCCTGATGACCAGGGGCTCACCCCTCCACTTT
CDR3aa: CASSLMTRGSPLHF

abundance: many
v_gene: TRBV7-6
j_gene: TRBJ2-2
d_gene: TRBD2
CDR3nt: TGTGCCAGCCGGACTAGCGAGAACACCGGGGAGCTGTTTTTT
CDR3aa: CASRTSENTGELFF

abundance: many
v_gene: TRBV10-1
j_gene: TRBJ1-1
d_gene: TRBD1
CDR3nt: TGCGCCAGCAGCGGACAGGGTCCTGAAGCTTTCTTT
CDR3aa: CASSGQGPEAFF

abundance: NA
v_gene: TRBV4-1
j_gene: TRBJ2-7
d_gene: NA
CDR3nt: TGCGCCAGCAGCCAAGGGGCAGCAAGCTCCTACGAGCAGTACTTC
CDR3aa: CASSQGAASSYEQYF

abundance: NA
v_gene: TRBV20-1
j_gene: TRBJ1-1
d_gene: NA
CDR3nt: TGCAGTGCTTTCGACCCTGTCCCAAACACTGAAGCTTTCTTT
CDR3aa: CSAFDPVPNTEAFF

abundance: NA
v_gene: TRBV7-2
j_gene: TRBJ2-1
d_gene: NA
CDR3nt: TGTGCCAGCAGCTTAAGTAGTTTTGAGCAGTTCTTC
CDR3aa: CASSLSSFEQFF

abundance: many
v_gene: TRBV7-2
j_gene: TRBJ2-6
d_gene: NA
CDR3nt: TGTGCCAGCAGCTTTTTCGACTCTGGGGCCAACGTCCTGACTTTC
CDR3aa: CASSFFDSGANVLTF

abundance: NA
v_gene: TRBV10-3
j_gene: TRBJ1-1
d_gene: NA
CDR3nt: TGTGCCAGCAGTTTTTCGGAGGGCACTGAAGCTTTCTTT
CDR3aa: CASSFSEGTEAFF

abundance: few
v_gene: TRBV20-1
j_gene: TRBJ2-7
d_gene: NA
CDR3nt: TGCAGTGCTAGACCCCGCAAAACCTACGAGCAGTACTTC
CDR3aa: CSARPRKTYEQYF

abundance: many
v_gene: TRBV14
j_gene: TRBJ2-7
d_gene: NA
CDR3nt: TGTGCCAGCAGCCGGGGAGATCAGCAGTACTTC
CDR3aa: CASSRGDQQYF

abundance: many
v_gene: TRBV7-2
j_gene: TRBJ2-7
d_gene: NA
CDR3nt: TGTGCCAGCAGCTCCGGACTTAGCGACTACGAGCAGTACTTC
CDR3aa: CASSSGLSDYEQYF

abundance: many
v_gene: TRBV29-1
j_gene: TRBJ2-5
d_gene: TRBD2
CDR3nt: TGCAGCGTTGAAGGACTAACCGGACTAGTAGAGACCCAGTACTTC
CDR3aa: CSVEGLTGLVETQYF

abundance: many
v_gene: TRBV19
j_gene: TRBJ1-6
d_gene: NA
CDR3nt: TGTGCCAGTAGTATCATCCGTCGGGGCGCGGATTCACCCCTCCACTTT
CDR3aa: CASSIIRRGADSPLHF

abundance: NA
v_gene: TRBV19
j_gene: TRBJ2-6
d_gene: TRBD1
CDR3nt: TGTGCCAGCGTGACAGGGTCCTCTGGGGCCAACGTCCTGACTTTC
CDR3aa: CASVTGSSGANVLTF

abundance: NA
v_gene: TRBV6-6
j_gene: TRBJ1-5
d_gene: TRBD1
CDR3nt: TGTGCCAGCAGTGACAGGGGGCGAGGTGATCAGCCCCAGCATTTT
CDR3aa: CASSDRGRGDQPQHF

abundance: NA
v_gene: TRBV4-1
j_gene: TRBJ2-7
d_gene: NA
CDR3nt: TGCGCCAGCAGCCGGCAGGATACCTACGAGCAGTACTTC
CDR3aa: CASSRQDTYEQYF

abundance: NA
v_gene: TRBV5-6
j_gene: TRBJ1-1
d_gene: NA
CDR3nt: TGTGCCAGCAGCTTAGATTTGGCCAGGGTGACTGAAGCTTTCTTT
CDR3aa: CASSLDLARVTEAFF

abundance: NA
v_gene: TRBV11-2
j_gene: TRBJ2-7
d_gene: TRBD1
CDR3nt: TGCGCCAGCAGCCAAGAGGGGGGACAGGGCTACGAGCAGTACTTC
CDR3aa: CASSQEGGQGYEQYF

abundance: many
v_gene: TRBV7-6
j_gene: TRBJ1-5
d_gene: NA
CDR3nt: TGTGCCAGCAGCCCAGATCCGGGGCGCGGCAATCAGCCCCAGCATTTT
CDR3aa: CASSPDPGRGNQPQHF

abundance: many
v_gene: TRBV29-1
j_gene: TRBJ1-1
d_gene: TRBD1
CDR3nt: TGCAGCGGGGGGACAGGGGTTACTGAAGCTTTCTTT
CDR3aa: CSGGTGVTEAFF

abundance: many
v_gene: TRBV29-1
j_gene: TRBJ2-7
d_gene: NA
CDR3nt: TGCAGCGTTGAAGATGCCAGGCAAGAGGTGAGCGAGCAGTACTTC
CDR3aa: CSVEDARQEVSEQYF

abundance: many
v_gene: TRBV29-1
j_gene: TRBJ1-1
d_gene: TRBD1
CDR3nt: TGCAGCGCAGGGACAGACTTGAACACTGAAGCTTTCTTT
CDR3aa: CSAGTDLNTEAFF

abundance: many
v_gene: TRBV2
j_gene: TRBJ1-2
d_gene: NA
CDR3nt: TGTGCCAGCAGTGAAGGGCAAGGGAACCCCTATGGCTACACCTTC
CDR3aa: CASSEGQGNPYGYTF

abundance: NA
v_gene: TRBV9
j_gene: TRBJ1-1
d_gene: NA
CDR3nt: TGTGCCAGCAGCGTACGGGGGGCGAATACTGAAGCTTTCTTT
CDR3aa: CASSVRGANTEAFF

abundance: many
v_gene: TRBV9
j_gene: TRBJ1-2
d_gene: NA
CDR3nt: TGTGCCAGCAGCGTCGAATGGGGATCCAACTATGGCTACACCTTC
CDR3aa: CASSVEWGSNYGYTF

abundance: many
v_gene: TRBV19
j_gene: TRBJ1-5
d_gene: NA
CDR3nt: TGTGCCAGTAGTATAGCAACGGGGGTGAGTCAGCCCCAGCATTTT
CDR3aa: CASSIATGVSQPQHF